These 5 T cell receptor beta chains originate from one sample sequenced in a study of blood T cell repertoires in COVID-19. Some clones are missing from TCRdb's copy, which holds only in-frame ones; the method was immunoSEQ multiplex PCR. The sample has around 300,000 clones, 75% to 90% seen once. Source material: peripheral blood. These receptors were taken from a woman in her 70s with COVID-19, enrolled during active disease.

The chain is built from TRBV5-1 and TRBJ1-1, with TRBD1 as a possible D gene (6 bases). The CDR3 contains 15 residues. Trimming pared 4 bases from V and 0 bases from J, leaving 13 bases between. Looked up from germline, CDR1 is SGHRS and CDR2 is YFSETQ. The CDR3 DNA reads TGCGCCAGCAGCCCGATAGGGGGACTGAACACTGAAGCTTTCTTT. Amino acid sequence: CASSPIGGLNTEAFF.

The chain employs TRBV18 and TRBJ2-7; 7 bases align to TRBD1. Germline CDR1 KGHSH, CDR2 LQKENI. Trimming took 5 bases from V and 0 from J; bases not matched to a gene: 4. The CDR3 contains 14 residues. CDR3 residues: CASSFRDSSYEQYF. The CDR3 nucleotides are TGTGCCAGCTCATTCCGGGACAGCTCCTACGAGCAGTACTTC.

J is TRBJ1-6 and V is TRBV2, with TRBD1 matching over 11 bases. The CDR3 is 15 amino acids. Germline CDR1 SNHLY, CDR2 FYNNEI. V trimming: 6 bases; J trimming: 6 bases; junction bases outside the gene matches: 4. In DNA form, the CDR3 reads TGTGCCAGCAGCGCGGGACAGGGGGGTAATTCACCCCTCCACTTT. This codes for CASSAGQGGNSPLHF.

The chain joins TRBV6-5 to TRBJ1-2; D not certain. V lost 6 bases and J 2 bases, leaving 16 bases between the germline ends. The CDR3 has 15 amino acids. CDR1 MNHEY and CDR2 SVGAGI come from the germline V gene. The CDR3 region is CASRPYWTGNYGYTF. The CDR3 nucleotides read TGTGCCAGCAGGCCTTACTGGACGGGGAACTATGGCTACACCTTC.

The chain employs TRBV30 and TRBJ1-1; D is ambiguous. The CDR3 has 13 amino acids. In germline, CDR1 is GTSNPN, CDR2 SVGIG (reference sequence). V was clipped by 2 bases and J by 1 base, with 8 bases between them. The CDR3 bases are TGTGCCTGGAGTCTGGTCGGGAACACTGAAGCTTTCTTT. As protein: CAWSLVGNTEAFF.